This T cell receptor beta chain was recorded in a study of shared clonotypes between healthy human individuals. Study observations and caveats: Researchers sampled blood only, noting tissue repertoires likely differ. A reduction in generation probabilities was seen for non-shared clonotypes relative to those shared by all four donors.

TCRdb's table, derived via immunoSEQ multiplex PCR, lists solely in-frame clones and lacks some. The sample yields 2.3 million or so clones, 85% to 95% seen once. A word on this clone: Its antigen remains unidentified.

The receptor was isolated from a man aged 18 to 30 in good health. Some clones in this sample may be carry-over from other donors' samples. Sequenced material: naive CD4+ T cells from PBMCs. Subset here: CD45RA+ positively selected.

CDR3 sequence: CASSGGVRGGTEAFF. DNA of the CDR3: TGTGCCAGCAGCGGAGGGGTGAGGGGAGGTACTGAAGCTTTCTTT. The chain recombines TRBV21-1 with TRBJ1-1. TRBV21-1 is flagged as a pseudogene. This CDR3 is 15 amino acids long.